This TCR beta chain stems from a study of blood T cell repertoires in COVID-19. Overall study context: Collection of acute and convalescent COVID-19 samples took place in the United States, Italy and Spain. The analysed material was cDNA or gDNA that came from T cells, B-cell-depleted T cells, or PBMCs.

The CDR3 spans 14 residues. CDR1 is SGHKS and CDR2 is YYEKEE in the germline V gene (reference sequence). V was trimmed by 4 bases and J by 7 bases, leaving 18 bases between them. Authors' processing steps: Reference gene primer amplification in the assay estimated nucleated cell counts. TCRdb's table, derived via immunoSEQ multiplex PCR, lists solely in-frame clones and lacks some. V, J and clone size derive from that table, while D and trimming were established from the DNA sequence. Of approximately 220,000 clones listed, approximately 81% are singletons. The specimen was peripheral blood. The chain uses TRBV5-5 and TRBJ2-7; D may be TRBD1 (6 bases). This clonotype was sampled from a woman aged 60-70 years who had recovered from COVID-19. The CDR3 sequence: CASSRTGSGDEQYF. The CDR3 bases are TGTGCCAGCAGCAGAACAGGGTCCGGGGATGAGCAGTACTTC. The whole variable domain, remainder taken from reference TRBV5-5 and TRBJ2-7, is DAGVTQSPTHLIKTRGQQVTLRCSPISGHKSVSWYQQVLGQGPQFIFQYYEKEERGRGNFPDRFSARQFPNYSSELNVNALLLGDSALYLCASSRTGSGDEQYFGPGTRLTVT.